This T cell receptor (beta chain) was sequenced in a study of blood T cell repertoires in COVID-19. Overall study: T cells, B-cell-depleted T cells, or PBMCs provided the cDNA or gDNA that served as material.

Germline assignment: CDR1 GTSNPN and CDR2 SVGIG (reference sequence). V shed 2 bases and J 7 bases; nucleotides not matched to a gene: 18. This CDR3 is 18 amino acids long. Under the authors' procedure: Estimated nucleated cell counts came from reference gene primer amplification. Clones were sequenced by immunoSEQ multiplex PCR, and TCRdb holds only the in-frame ones, with some missing. V and J calls and clone size follow that table, whereas D and trimming were derived from the DNA. The sample shows roughly 100,000 clones, around 76% of them seen only once. This receptor was identified in a woman in her 70s with acute or convalescent COVID-19. The V and J genes are TRBV30 and TRBJ1-4; 8 nucleotides line up with TRBD1. The sample was peripheral blood. The CDR3 protein is CAWSSPAGGGQWSEKLFF. The CDR3 DNA follows: TGTGCCTGGAGTTCCCCCGCAGGGGGCGGTCAATGGAGTGAAAAACTGTTTTTT.